These 32 T cell receptor beta chains share one sample of origin, sequenced in a study of control samples from healthy donors and cancer patients. Assay used: immunoSEQ multiplex PCR; TCRdb lists only in-frame clones, some missing. The sample has under 65,000 clones; about 90% are singletons. Sequenced: PBMCs. The receptors were gathered from a woman aged 60-75 years with lung cancer.

The V gene is TRBV27, the J gene TRBJ1-5; D is perhaps TRBD1 (6 bases). Trimming removed 8 bases at V and 7 bases at J, with 18 bases between. This CDR3 comprises 14 residues. CDR1 is MNHEY, CDR2 SMNVEV, per germline (reference sequence). CDR3 protein: CASGPRQVGQPQHF. CDR3 DNA: TGTGCCAGCGGACCGAGACAGGTCGGACAGCCCCAGCATTTT.

This clone was counted a few times. The V call is TRBV19, the J call TRBJ2-2, with 7 bases matching TRBD1. This CDR3 is 14 amino acids long. Trimming cost V 6 bases and J 6 bases; bases outside gene matches: 7. CDR1 is LNHDA and CDR2 is SQIVND in the germline V gene (reference sequence). CDR3: CASSATGVAGELFF. The CDR3, as DNA: TGTGCCAGTAGCGCAACAGGGGTAGCCGGGGAGCTGTTTTTT.

The rearrangement uses TRBV6-5 and TRBJ2-7; D call uncertain. Germline V gene data show CDR1 as MNHEY and CDR2 as SVGAGI. This CDR3 spans 15 amino acids. V lost 2 bases to trimming and J lost 2 bases, with 13 bases between them. In DNA form, the CDR3 reads TGTGCCAGCAGTTACGGCCGGGCTACAACCTACGAGCAGTACTTC. This gives the protein CASSYGRATTYEQYF.

This chain links TRBV3-1 (or the pseudogene TRBV3-2) with TRBJ2-2; 9 nucleotides agree with TRBD1. The CDR3 has 19 amino acids. V lost 1 base and J lost 2; bases outside the gene matches: 11. Germline CDR1 is LGHDT and CDR2 is YNNKEL (reference sequence). The CDR3 bases are TGTGCCAGCAGCCAAGTATACAGGGGGCCCCCTACCAACACCGGGGAGCTGTTTTTT. Residues: CASSQVYRGPPTNTGELFF.

The CDR3 bases are TGCGCCAGCCGACAGGGGACGGACAATGAGCAGTTCTTC. Residues: CASRQGTDNEQFF. This chain links TRBV5-1 with TRBJ2-1; 8 bases align to TRBD1. Per germline, CDR1 SGHRS and CDR2 YFSETQ. Trimming at V came to 7 bases and at J to 5 bases, leaving 5 bases not matched to a gene. This CDR3 comprises 13 residues.

This chain links TRBV15 with TRBJ2-1; D remains unclear. Germline V CDR1 and CDR2: LNHNV, YYDKDF (reference sequence). Trimming cost V 0 bases and J 0 bases, with 9 bases left between them. The CDR3 loop spans 16 amino acids. The CDR3 sequence is CATSRDSGVSYNEQFF. Here the CDR3 DNA reads TGTGCCACCAGCAGAGATAGTGGAGTCTCCTACAATGAGCAGTTCTTC.

The V gene is TRBV18, the J gene TRBJ2-3, with 10 bases matching TRBD2. V lost 2 bases to trimming and J lost 2 bases; unmatched junction nucleotides: 7. The CDR3 has 17 amino acids. The germline CDR1 and CDR2 sequences are KGHSH and LQKENI. The CDR3 DNA follows: TGTGCCAGCTCACCAAATATAGCGGGGGGCTACACAGATACGCAGTATTTT. Its translation is CASSPNIAGGYTDTQYF.

The gene calls are TRBV5-1 and TRBJ2-3; TRBD2 is a possible D gene (5 bases). CDR3 length: 13 residues. The germline gives CDR1 SGHRS, CDR2 YFSETQ. V lost 3 bases and J 5 bases, leaving 10 bases between the germline ends. The CDR3 is CASSSQGGDTQYF. The CDR3 DNA is TGCGCCAGCAGCTCCCAAGGAGGAGATACGCAGTATTTT.

This chain uses TRBV28 with TRBJ2-3; 7 bases align to TRBD2. CDR1 and CDR2 (germline): MDHEN, SYDVKM. The CDR3 runs to 16 residues. The J segment lost 0 bases and the V segment lost 3 bases, leaving 6 bases of the junction unmatched. The CDR3 sequence is CASSFGTKSSTDTQYF. CDR3 coding DNA: TGTGCCAGCAGTTTCGGGACTAAATCTAGCACAGATACGCAGTATTTT.

CDR3 sequence reads: CAWSARLLEKLFF. The CDR3 DNA reads TGTGCCTGGAGCGCGAGACTACTTGAAAAACTGTTTTTT. This chain links TRBV30 with TRBJ1-4; no clear D gene. This CDR3 has 13 residues. Per germline, CDR1 GTSNPN and CDR2 SVGIG (reference sequence). Trimming removed 3 bases at V and 7 bases at J, with 12 bases between.

Here the CDR3 reads CASKAGGAGGYTF. The CDR3 coding sequence is TGTGCCAGCAAGGCAGGGGGCGCCGGTGGCTACACCTTC. This chain links TRBV6-5 with TRBJ1-2; 8 nucleotides agree with TRBD1. Germline trimming cut 7 bases from V and 7 bases from J; bases unmatched to any gene: 8. The CDR3 length is 13 residues. Germline loops: CDR1 MNHEY, CDR2 SVGAGI.

V usage is TRBV9 and J usage is TRBJ1-5; D is unresolved. The V end lost 4 bases, the J end lost 0 bases, and 11 bases lay between the germline ends. The length of the CDR3 is 15 residues. Germline lookup yields CDR1 SGDLS and CDR2 YYNGEE. CDR3 DNA sequence: TGTGCCAGCAGCCAGGACGCATATAGCAATCAGCCCCAGCATTTT. This codes for CASSQDAYSNQPQHF.

About this clone: The same CDR3 can be traced to other DNA sequences in this sample. The chain combines TRBV6-1 with TRBJ1-5, with unresolved D. The length of the CDR3 is 15 residues. CDR1 is MNHNS and CDR2 is SASEGT in the germline V gene. V gave up 3 bases and J gave up 0 bases, with 9 bases separating them. The CDR3, as DNA: TGTGCCAGCAGTGAGGGCGGATATAGCAATCAGCCCCAGCATTTT. It encodes CASSEGGYSNQPQHF.

The gene calls are TRBV15 and TRBJ2-1; TRBD1 agrees at 11 bases. The CDR3 runs to 13 residues. V lost 8 bases to trimming and J lost 8 bases; unmatched junction nucleotides: 5. Germline CDR1 LNHNV, CDR2 YYDKDF (reference sequence). The chain's CDR3 is CATRDRGIHEQFF. The CDR3 region has the DNA TGTGCCACCCGGGACAGGGGGATTCATGAGCAGTTCTTC.

The chain employs TRBV5-1 and TRBJ2-2; 11 bases are shared with TRBD2. The CDR3 covers 18 residues. Per the germline V gene, CDR1 is SGHRS and CDR2 is YFSETQ. The V gene end was trimmed by 2 bases and the J gene end by 4 bases; junction bases not matched to a gene: 10. This CDR3 reads CASSFGLAGGRGTGELFF. The CDR3 DNA reads TGCGCCAGCAGCTTCGGCCTAGCGGGGGGACGTGGCACCGGGGAGCTGTTTTTT.

V and J are TRBV10-3 and TRBJ2-6; D remains unclear. Trimming cost V 9 bases and J 0 bases, with 6 bases left between them. The CDR3 totals 13 residues. CDR1 is ENHRY, CDR2 SYGVKD, per germline. The CDR3 sequence is CAISFSGANVLTF. CDR3 nucleotide sequence: TGTGCCATTTCTTTCTCTGGGGCCAACGTCCTGACTTTC.

This chain connects TRBV5-4 to TRBJ2-3, with D possibly TRBD2 on 5 matching bases. Deletions cut 4 bases from V and 2 bases from J, with 20 bases between. This CDR3 comprises 17 residues. Germline values: CDR1 SGHNT, CDR2 YYREEE (reference sequence). The CDR3 here is CASSNLPRGRLTDTQYF. CDR3 nucleotide sequence: TGTGCCAGCAGCAATCTCCCTCGCGGGCGCCTCACAGATACGCAGTATTTT.

The J gene is TRBJ1-2, the V gene TRBV29-1, with D perhaps TRBD1 (5 bases). This CDR3 spans 10 amino acids. Deletions cut 3 bases from V and 12 bases from J, with 11 bases between. The germline V gene encodes CDR1 SQVTM and CDR2 ANQGSEA. The CDR3: CSVDGGAHTF. CDR3 DNA sequence: TGCAGCGTTGATGGAGGGGCCCACACCTTC.

This chain uses TRBV3-1 (or the pseudogene TRBV3-2) with TRBJ1-3, with TRBD1 as a possible D gene (5 bases). This CDR3 contains 16 residues. CDR1 LGHDT and CDR2 YNNKEL come from the germline V gene (reference sequence). Trimming pared 4 bases from V and 0 bases from J, leaving 13 bases between. The CDR3: CASSLQGPLSGNTIYF. The CDR3, as DNA: TGTGCCAGCAGCCTCCAGGGTCCCCTCTCTGGAAACACCATATATTTT.

This chain joins TRBV27 and TRBJ1-6; no definite D call. The length of the CDR3 is 14 residues. Germline V gene lookup returns CDR1 MNHEY and CDR2 SMNVEV (reference sequence). V lost 6 bases and J 7 bases, leaving 13 bases between the germline ends. DNA of the CDR3: TGTGCCAGCAGCTATTACGGAGGGAATTCACCCCTCCACTTT. The encoded protein is CASSYYGGNSPLHF.

The J gene is TRBJ1-4, the V gene TRBV9; a possible D gene is TRBD1 (5 bases). The germline V gene has CDR1 SGDLS and CDR2 YYNGEE. The CDR3 loop spans 15 amino acids. Trimming cost V 0 bases and J 5 bases, with 11 bases left between them. For the CDR3, the DNA is TGTGCCAGCAGCGTAGATGTCAGACAGAATGAAAAACTGTTTTTT. Encoded protein: CASSVDVRQNEKLFF.

The chain carries TRBV19 and TRBJ2-3; D perhaps matches TRBD1 (5 bases). The CDR3 is 14 amino acids. CDR1 LNHDA and CDR2 SQIVND come from the germline V gene (reference sequence). V lost 6 bases and J 1 base, leaving 11 bases between the germline ends. The chain's CDR3 is CASSGLQGTDTQYF. The CDR3 nucleotides are TGTGCCAGTAGCGGATTACAGGGCACAGATACGCAGTATTTT.

The J gene is TRBJ2-7, the V gene TRBV5-1; D is unclear. V lost 0 bases and J 5 bases, leaving 15 bases between the germline ends. Germline V CDR1 and CDR2: SGHRS, YFSETQ. CDR3 length equals 15 residues. For the CDR3, the DNA is TGCGCCAGCAGCTTGGGAGGTTTTAACGGCGACGAGCAGTACTTC. It yields the protein CASSLGGFNGDEQYF.

The V call is TRBV9, the J call TRBJ1-2; D ambiguous. The germline gives CDR1 SGDLS, CDR2 YYNGEE. V was trimmed by 0 bases and J by 4 bases, leaving 13 bases between them. The CDR3 is 15 amino acids. The CDR3 coding sequence is TGTGCCAGCAGCGTAGGTGGCAGTGAGGTCTATGGCTACACCTTC. Protein sequence: CASSVGGSEVYGYTF.

V is TRBV18 and J is TRBJ2-5; 8 bases agree with TRBD1. The CDR3 spans 13 residues. Trimming took 4 bases from V and 2 from J; bases not matched to a gene: 0. Germline V lookup: CDR1 KGHSH, CDR2 LQKENI. CDR3 residues: CASSRDRQETQYF. In nucleotides, the CDR3 is TGTGCCAGCTCACGGGACAGGCAAGAGACCCAGTACTTC.

The V gene is TRBV6-5, the J gene TRBJ1-5; D gene unclear. CDR1 MNHEY and CDR2 SVGAGI come from the germline V gene. This CDR3 is 13 amino acids long. V was shortened by 6 bases and J by 5 bases, with 11 bases between the two germline ends. The CDR3 region has the DNA TGTGCCAGCAGCGAGAACGAGGATCAGCCCCAGCATTTT. Protein product: CASSENEDQPQHF.

The chain employs TRBV27 and TRBJ1-6; D ambiguous. The CDR3 is made up of 14 amino acids. Germline loops: CDR1 MNHEY, CDR2 SMNVEV (reference sequence). V lost 1 base and J 6 bases, leaving 7 bases between the germline ends. CDR3 nucleotides: TGTGCCAGCAGTTTATTCATCTCTAATTCACCCCTCCACTTT. It codes for CASSLFISNSPLHF.

This clone turned up a few times. V gene TRBV9 combines with J gene TRBJ2-1; 11 positions match TRBD2. Per the germline V gene, CDR1 is SGDLS and CDR2 is YYNGEE. V shed 4 bases and J 4 bases; nucleotides not matched to a gene: 4. The CDR3 loop spans 15 amino acids. CDR3 protein: CASSTRLAGYNEQFF. CDR3 DNA: TGTGCCAGCAGCACCCGACTAGCGGGGTACAATGAGCAGTTCTTC.

The chain links TRBV6-5 to TRBJ1-4; D gene unclear. The CDR3 covers 14 residues. V lost 7 bases and J lost 0, with 9 bases in between. In germline, CDR1 is MNHEY, CDR2 SVGAGI. CDR3 amino acids: CASTMTATNEKLFF. CDR3 nucleotide sequence: TGTGCCAGCACCATGACGGCAACTAATGAAAAACTGTTTTTT.

The chain couples TRBV7-9 to TRBJ1-5, with D perhaps matching TRBD1 (6 bases). The CDR3 has 14 amino acids. Trimming stripped 5 bases from V and 5 bases from J, with 13 bases between. Germline V gene data show CDR1 as SEHNR and CDR2 as FQNEAQ (reference sequence). CDR3 protein: CASSPGQAHQPQHF. In DNA form, the CDR3 reads TGTGCCAGCAGCCCGGGACAAGCCCATCAGCCCCAGCATTTT.

The V and J genes are TRBV28 and TRBJ1-4, with no clear D. V was clipped by 2 bases and J by 5 bases, with 9 bases between them. The V gene's germline CDR1 is MDHEN and CDR2 SYDVKM. The CDR3 covers 14 residues. The CDR3 DNA reads TGTGCCAGCAGTTTAAGCGTCCTGAATGAAAAACTGTTTTTT. Amino acid sequence: CASSLSVLNEKLFF.

J is TRBJ1-4 and V is TRBV30, with no clear D. Between the trimmed V and J ends, which lost 1 base and 5 bases, there was a span of 14 bases. Germline loops: CDR1 GTSNPN, CDR2 SVGIG (reference sequence). CDR3 length: 15 residues. The CDR3 DNA follows: TGTGCCTGGAGTGAAATGTCGGGGTGGAATGAAAAACTGTTTTTT. It yields the protein CAWSEMSGWNEKLFF.